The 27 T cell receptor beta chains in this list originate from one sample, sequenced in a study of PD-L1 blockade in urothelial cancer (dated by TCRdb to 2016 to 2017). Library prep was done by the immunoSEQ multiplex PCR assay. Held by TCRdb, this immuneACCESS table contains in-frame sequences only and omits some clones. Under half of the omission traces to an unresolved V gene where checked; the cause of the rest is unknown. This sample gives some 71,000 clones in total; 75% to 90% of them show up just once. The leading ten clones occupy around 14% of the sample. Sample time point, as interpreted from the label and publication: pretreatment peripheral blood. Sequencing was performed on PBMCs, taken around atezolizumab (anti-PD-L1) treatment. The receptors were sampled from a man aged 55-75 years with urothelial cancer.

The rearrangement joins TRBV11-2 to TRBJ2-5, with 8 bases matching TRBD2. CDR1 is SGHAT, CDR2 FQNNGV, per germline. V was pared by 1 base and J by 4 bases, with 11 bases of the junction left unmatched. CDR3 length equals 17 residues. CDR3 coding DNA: TGTGCCAGCAGCTTAGGGTGGGTTAGCGGGGTCTTAGAGACCCAGTACTTC. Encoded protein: CASSLGWVSGVLETQYF.

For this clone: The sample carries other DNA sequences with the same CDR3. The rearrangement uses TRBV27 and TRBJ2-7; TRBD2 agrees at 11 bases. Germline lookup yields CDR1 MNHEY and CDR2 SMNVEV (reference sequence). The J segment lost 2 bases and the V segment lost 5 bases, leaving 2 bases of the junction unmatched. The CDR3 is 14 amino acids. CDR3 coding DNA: TGTGCCAGCAGTGATAGCGGGGGGGCCTACGAGCAGTACTTC. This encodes CASSDSGGAYEQYF.

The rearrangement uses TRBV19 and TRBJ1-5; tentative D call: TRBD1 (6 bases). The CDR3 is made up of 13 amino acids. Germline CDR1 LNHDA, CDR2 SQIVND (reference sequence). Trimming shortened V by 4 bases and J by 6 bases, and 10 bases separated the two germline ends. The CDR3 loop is CASSSLGGQPQHF. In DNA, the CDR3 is TGTGCCAGTAGTAGCCTAGGGGGTCAGCCCCAGCATTTT.

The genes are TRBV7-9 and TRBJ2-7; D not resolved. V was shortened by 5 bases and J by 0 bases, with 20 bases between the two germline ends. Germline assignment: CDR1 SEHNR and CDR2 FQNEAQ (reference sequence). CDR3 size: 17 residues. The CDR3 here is CASSPNWWSGRSYEQYF. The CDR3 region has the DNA TGTGCCAGCAGCCCAAATTGGTGGTCTGGGCGCTCCTACGAGCAGTACTTC. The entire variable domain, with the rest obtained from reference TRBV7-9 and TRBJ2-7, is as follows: DTGVSQNPRHKITKRGQNVTFRCDPISEHNRLYWYRQTLGQGPEFLTYFQNEAQLEKSRLLSDRFSAERPKGSFSTLEIQRTEQGDSAMYLCASSPNWWSGRSYEQYFGPGTRLTVT.

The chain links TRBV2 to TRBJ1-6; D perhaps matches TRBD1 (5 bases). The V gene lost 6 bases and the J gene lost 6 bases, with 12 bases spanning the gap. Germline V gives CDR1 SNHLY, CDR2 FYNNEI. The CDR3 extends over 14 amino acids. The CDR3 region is CASRVREANSPLHF. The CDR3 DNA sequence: TGTGCCAGCAGGGTCAGGGAGGCTAATTCACCCCTCCACTTT.

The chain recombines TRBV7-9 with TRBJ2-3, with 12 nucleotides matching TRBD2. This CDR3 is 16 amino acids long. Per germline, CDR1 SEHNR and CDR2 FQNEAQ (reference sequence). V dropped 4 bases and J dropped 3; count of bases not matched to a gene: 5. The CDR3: CASSWVTSGGTDTQYF. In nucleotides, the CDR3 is TGTGCCAGCAGCTGGGTGACTAGCGGGGGAACAGATACGCAGTATTTT.

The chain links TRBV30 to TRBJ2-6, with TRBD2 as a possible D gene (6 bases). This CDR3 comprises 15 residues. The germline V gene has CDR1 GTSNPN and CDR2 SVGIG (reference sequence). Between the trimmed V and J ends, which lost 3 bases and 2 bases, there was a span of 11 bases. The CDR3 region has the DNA TGTGCCTGGAGCTCCGGGGAGGCTGGGGCCAACGTCCTGACTTTC. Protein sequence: CAWSSGEAGANVLTF.

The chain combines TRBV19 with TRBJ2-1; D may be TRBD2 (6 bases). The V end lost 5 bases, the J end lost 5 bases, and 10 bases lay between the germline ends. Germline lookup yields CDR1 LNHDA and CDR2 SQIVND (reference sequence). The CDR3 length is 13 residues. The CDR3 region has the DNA TGTGCCAGTAGTCCAACGGGGGACAATGAGCAGTTCTTC. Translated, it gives CASSPTGDNEQFF.

The CDR3: CASSSNNEQFF. The CDR3 DNA follows: TGTGCCAGCAGTTCTAACAATGAGCAGTTCTTC. V and J are TRBV6-1 and TRBJ2-1; D unresolved. The V end lost 5 bases, the J end lost 5 bases, and 4 bases lay between the germline ends. The CDR3 consists of 11 residues. Germline lookup yields CDR1 MNHNS and CDR2 SASEGT.

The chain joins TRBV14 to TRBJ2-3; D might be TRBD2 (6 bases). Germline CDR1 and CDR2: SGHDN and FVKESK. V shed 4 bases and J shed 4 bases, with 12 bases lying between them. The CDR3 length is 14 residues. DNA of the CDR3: TGTGCCAGCAGCCTTCAGACGGGGGCAGATACGCAGTATTTT. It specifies CASSLQTGADTQYF.

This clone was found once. The CDR3 spells CASRRDRGNTGELFF. In DNA, the CDR3 is TGTGCCAGCAGACGGGACAGGGGGAACACCGGGGAGCTGTTTTTT. This chain connects TRBV2 to TRBJ2-2; 10 bases match TRBD1. The CDR3 sequence is 15 residues long. J was trimmed by 1 base and V by 6 bases; bases with no gene match: 2. CDR1 is SNHLY and CDR2 is FYNNEI in the germline V gene.

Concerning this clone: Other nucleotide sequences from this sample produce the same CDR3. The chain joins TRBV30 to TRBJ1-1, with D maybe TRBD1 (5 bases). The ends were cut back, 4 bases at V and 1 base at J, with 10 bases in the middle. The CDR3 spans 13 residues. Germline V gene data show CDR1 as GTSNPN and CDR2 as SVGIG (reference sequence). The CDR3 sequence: CAWNTGGNTEAFF. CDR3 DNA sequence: TGTGCCTGGAACACGGGGGGGAACACTGAAGCTTTCTTT.

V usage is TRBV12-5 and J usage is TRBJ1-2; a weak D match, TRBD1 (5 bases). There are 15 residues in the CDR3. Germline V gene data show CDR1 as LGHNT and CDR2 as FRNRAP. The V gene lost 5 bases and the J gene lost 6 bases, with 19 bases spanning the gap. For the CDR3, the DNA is TGTGCTAGTGGTCCCCTTGCGGCGGGACGGCATGGCTACACCTTC. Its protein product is CASGPLAAGRHGYTF.

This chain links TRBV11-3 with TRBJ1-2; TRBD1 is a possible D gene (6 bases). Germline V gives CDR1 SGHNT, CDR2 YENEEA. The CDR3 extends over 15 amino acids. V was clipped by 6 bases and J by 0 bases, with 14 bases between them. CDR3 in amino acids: CASSLGTSTNYGYTF. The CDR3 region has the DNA TGTGCCAGCAGTCTCGGGACAAGTACTAACTATGGCTACACCTTC.

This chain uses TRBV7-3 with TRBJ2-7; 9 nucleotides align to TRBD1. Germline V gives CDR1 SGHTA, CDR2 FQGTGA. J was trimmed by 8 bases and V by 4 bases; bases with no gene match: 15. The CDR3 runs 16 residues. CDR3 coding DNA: TGTGCCAGCAGCTCCCCGACAGGGGGTAGAAAGTTGAAGCAGTACTTC. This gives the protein CASSSPTGGRKLKQYF.

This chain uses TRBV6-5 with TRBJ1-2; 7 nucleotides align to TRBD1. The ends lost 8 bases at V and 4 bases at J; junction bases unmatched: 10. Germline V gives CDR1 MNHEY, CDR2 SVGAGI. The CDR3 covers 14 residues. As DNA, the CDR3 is TGTGCCAGCTCCCCCCAGACAGGGCCCTATGGCTACACCTTC. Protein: CASSPQTGPYGYTF.

CDR3 residues: CASSPGLAGTQYF. In nucleotides, the CDR3 is TGTGCCAGCAGCCCCGGACTAGCGGGGACCCAGTACTTC. This chain connects TRBV7-3 to TRBJ2-5; 11 nucleotides match TRBD2. The length of the CDR3 is 13 residues. In germline, CDR1 is SGHTA, CDR2 FQGTGA. The ends lost 5 bases at V and 7 bases at J; junction bases unmatched: 3.

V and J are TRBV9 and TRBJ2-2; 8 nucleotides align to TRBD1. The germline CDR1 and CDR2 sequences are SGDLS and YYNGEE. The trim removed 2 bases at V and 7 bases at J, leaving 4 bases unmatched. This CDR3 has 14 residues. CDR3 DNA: TGTGCCAGCAGCGTTCAACAGGGGGTCGGGGAGCTGTTTTTT. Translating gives CASSVQQGVGELFF. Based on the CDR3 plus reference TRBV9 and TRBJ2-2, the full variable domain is DSGVTQTPKHLITATGQRVTLRCSPRSGDLSVYWYQQSLDQGLQFLIQYYNGEERAKGNILERFSAQQFPDLHSELNLSSLELGDSALYFCASSVQQGVGELFFGEGSRLTVL.

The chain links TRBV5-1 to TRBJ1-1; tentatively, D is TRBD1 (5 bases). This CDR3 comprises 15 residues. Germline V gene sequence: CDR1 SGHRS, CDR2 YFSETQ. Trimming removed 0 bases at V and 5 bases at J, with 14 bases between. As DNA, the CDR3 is TGCGCCAGCAGCTTGGCCCCGGGGGATGAAACTGAAGCTTTCTTT. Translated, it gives CASSLAPGDETEAFF.

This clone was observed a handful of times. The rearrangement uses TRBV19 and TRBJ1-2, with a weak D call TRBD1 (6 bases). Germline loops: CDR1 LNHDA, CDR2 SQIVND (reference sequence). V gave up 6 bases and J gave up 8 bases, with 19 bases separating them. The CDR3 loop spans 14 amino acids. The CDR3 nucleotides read TGTGCCAGTAGCAACCAAGGGACAAGGGGAGGCTACACCTTC. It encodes CASSNQGTRGGYTF. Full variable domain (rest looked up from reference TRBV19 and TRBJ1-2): DGGITQSPKYLFRKEGQNVTLSCEQNLNHDAMYWYRQDPGQGLRLIYYSQIVNDFQKGDIAEGYSVSREKKESFPLTVTSAQKNPTAFYLCASSNQGTRGGYTFGSGTRLTVV.

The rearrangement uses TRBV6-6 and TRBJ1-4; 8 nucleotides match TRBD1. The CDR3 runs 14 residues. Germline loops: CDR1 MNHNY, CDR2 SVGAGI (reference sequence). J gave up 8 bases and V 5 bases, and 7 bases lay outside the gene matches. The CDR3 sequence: CASSLGTGREKLFF. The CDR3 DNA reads TGTGCCAGCAGTCTTGGGACAGGAAGGGAAAAACTGTTTTTT.

Here the CDR3 reads CASSLGALNTEAFF. The CDR3 region has the DNA TGTGCCAGCAGCTTAGGGGCACTGAACACTGAAGCTTTCTTT. The chain has TRBV7-9 and TRBJ1-1; no clear D. The CDR3 contains 14 residues. Germline V gene sequence: CDR1 SEHNR, CDR2 FQNEAQ (reference sequence). V was pared by 1 base and J by 0 bases, with 6 bases between. Full variable domain (outside the CDR3, taken from reference TRBV7-9 and TRBJ1-1): DTGVSQNPRHKITKRGQNVTFRCDPISEHNRLYWYRQTLGQGPEFLTYFQNEAQLEKSRLLSDRFSAERPKGSFSTLEIQRTEQGDSAMYLCASSLGALNTEAFFGQGTRLTVV.

The CDR3 region is CASSTQGQGARPGNTIYF. As DNA, the CDR3 is TGTGCCAGCAGCACCCAAGGACAGGGAGCTAGGCCTGGAAACACCATATATTTT. V and J are TRBV7-2 and TRBJ1-3; 8 nucleotides match TRBD1. Germline assignment: CDR1 SGHTA and CDR2 FQGNSA. CDR3 length: 18 amino acids. V was pared by 5 bases and J by 2 bases, with 14 bases of the junction left unmatched.

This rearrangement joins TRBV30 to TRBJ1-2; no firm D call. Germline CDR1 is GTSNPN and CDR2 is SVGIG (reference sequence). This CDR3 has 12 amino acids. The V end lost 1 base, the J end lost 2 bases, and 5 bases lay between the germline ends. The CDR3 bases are TGTGCCTGGAGTGGGGCGAACTATGGCTACACCTTC. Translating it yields CAWSGANYGYTF.

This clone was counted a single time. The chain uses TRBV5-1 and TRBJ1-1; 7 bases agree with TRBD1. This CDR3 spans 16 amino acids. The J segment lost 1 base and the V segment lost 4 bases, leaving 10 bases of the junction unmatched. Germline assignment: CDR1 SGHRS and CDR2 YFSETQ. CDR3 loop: CASSLQGVRENTEAFF. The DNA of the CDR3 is TGCGCCAGCAGCCTCCAGGGGGTCAGAGAGAACACTGAAGCTTTCTTT.

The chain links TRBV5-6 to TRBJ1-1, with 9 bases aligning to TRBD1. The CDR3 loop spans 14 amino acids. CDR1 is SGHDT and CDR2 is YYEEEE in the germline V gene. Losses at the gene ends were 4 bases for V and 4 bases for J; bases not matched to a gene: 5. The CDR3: CASSGDRVRTEAFF. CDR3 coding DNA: TGTGCCAGCAGCGGGGACAGGGTCCGCACTGAAGCTTTCTTT.

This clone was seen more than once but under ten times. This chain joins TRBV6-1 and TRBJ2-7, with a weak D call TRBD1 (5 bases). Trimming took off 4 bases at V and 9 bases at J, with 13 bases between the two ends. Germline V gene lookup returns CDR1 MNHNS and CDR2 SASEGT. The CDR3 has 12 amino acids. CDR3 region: CASSGGQGRQYF. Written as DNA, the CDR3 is TGTGCCAGCAGTGGGGGTCAGGGCCGGCAGTACTTC.